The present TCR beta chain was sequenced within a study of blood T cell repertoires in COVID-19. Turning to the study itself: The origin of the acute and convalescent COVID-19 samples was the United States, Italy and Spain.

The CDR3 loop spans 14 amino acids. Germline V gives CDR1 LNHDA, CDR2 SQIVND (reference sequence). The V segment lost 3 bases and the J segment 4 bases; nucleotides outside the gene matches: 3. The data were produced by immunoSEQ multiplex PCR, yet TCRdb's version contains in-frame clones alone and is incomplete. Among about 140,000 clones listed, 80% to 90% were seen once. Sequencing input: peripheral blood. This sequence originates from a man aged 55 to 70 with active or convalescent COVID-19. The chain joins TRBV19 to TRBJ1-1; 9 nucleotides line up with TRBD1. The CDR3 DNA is TGTGCCAGTAGTATCGGACAGGGGTTCACTGAAGCTTTCTTT. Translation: CASSIGQGFTEAFF.